The source of this T cell receptor (beta chain) is a study of cytotoxic CD8 clonotypes in ibrutinib-treated CLL (dated by TCRdb to the early 2020s). For the study in its entirety: The cohort had over ten relapsed/refractory and approximately 15 treatment-naive patients; 17 to 18 were IGHV unmutated. Partial responses were observed in approximately 24 patients and complete responses in 2; after a median follow-up of 68 months, remission was maintained in 15 or so patients and progression was observed in some twelve. Response samples were obtained after a median of 12 months of treatment, with a range of about 6 to 36 months. On average, each sample yielded 255,043 productive templates and roughly 95,000 productive rearrangements. Longitudinal samples were obtainable from 26 of the 86 participants in the trial. Cryopreserved peripheral blood mononuclear cells were obtained before treatment, at response, and at either sustained remission or disease progression. All remission and progressive disease samples were collected while patients were still receiving ibrutinib.

The study at large found these results: Sampling times were not matched between sustained-remission and progressing patients, and lymph node repertoires were not studied. Public clonotypes were rare and either contracted or stayed stable during treatment, and the rise in clonality at ibrutinib response reflected the expansion of private clonotypes. At baseline, clonality was higher than in age-matched healthy donors and showed a strong correlation with circulating CD8+ T-cell counts. At ibrutinib response clonality went up, during sustained remission it held steady, and at progression it dropped back toward baseline.

The CDR3 numbers 12 residues from cysteine through phenylalanine. Only CDR3 DNA is held: 36 bases, read in frame from base 1. Trimmed from V: 6 bases; trimmed from J: 6 bases; junction bases lacking a gene match: 1. The germline V gene (reference sequence) sets CDR1 to LNHDA and CDR2 to SQIVND. Read against the paper, the sample's time point label means: progressive disease on ibrutinib. For TCR beta library preparation, roughly 2.2 micrograms of genomic DNA was extracted from cryopreserved PBMCs. High-throughput TCR beta sequencing was performed on longitudinal blood samples from CLL patients receiving ibrutinib monotherapy. The patients took part in an open-label, single-center phase 2 trial of ibrutinib monotherapy. Turning to this clone: Its recognized antigen is unknown. There are no base qualities to consult, and no much larger clone falls within one base.

A MiSeq instrument was used for deep resolution sequencing, which targeted depths ranging from 1 in 1 million up to 1 in 200,000 T cells, with coverage averaging 10x for each clonotype. The immunoSEQ hsTCRB Kit was used to generate the TCR beta libraries. The source study handled its data this way. The data were analyzed with ImmunoSEQ Analyzer and ImmunoSEQ Data Assistant, and V, D and J gene assignments followed IMGT definitions. Clonality, with values ranging from 0 to 1, was calculated as one minus the normalized Shannon entropy of productive rearrangement frequencies. Only overrepresented clonotypes making up at least 0.05% of each patient's repertoire were included in the public clonotype analysis. More than ten repertoires from age-matched healthy donors, obtained from immuneACCESS, served as clonality controls. In TCRdb, the immuneACCESS table is reduced to in-frame sequences with V and J assigned. These tables do not hold every clone; where another copy was compared, an unresolved V gene accounts for under half, and the others remain unexplained. The V and J calls and the clone size are those of that table, but D and trimming were determined from the DNA. The sample table lists about 300,000 clones, around 77% of them with a count of one. Jointly, the top ten make up 5.6% of the sample.

Material: PBMCs, obtained at disease progression, from a patient treated with ibrutinib. The TCR originated in a human donor with chronic lymphocytic leukemia. This sequence uses TRBV19 and TRBJ2-2, with 7 junctional bases fitting TRBD2. The DNA sequence is TGTGCCAGTAGCCGGGAGGCCGGGGAGCTGTTTTTT. This translates into CASSREAGELFF. The variable domain in full, with residues beyond the CDR3 obtained from the reference TRBV19 and TRBJ2-2 genes, is DGGITQSPKYLFRKEGQNVTLSCEQNLNHDAMYWYRQDPGQGLRLIYYSQIVNDFQKGDIAEGYSVSREKKESFPLTVTSAQKNPTAFYLCASSREAGELFFGEGSRLTVL.